This is a list of T cell receptor beta chains from one sample in a study of graft-versus-host responses after intestinal transplantation. No antigens are known for them. Clones were sequenced by immunoSEQ multiplex PCR, and TCRdb holds only the in-frame ones, with some missing. Of about 97,000 clones in the sample, 91% were seen once. The material sequenced was unstimulated CD4+ T cells sorted from spleen or lymph node cells, taken before transplant. These receptors all stem from a human donor who was the organ donor for an intestinal transplant. Each CDR3 is given with its conserved first and last residue. The D gene is left open where the match is weak. A row's size may be missing; if present it is once, few, many or a size class.

D gene | J gene | V gene | clone size | CDR3 DNA | CDR3 protein
TRBD2 | TRBJ2-5 | TRBV19 | NA | TGTGCCAGTAGTATAGCCCGGGGACTAGCGGGAGGGACCCAAGAGACCCAGTACTTC | CASSIARGLAGGTQETQYF
TRBD2 | TRBJ2-2 | TRBV4-3 | NA | TGCGCCAGCAGCCAGCCTATAGCGGGGGTTCCCGGGGAGCTGTTTTTT | CASSQPIAGVPGELFF
TRBD1 | TRBJ1-2 | TRBV27 | NA | TGTGCCAGCAGTTCCTTTCTCCGGGACAGGAATCTTTATGGCTACACCTTC | CASSSFLRDRNLYGYTF
NA | TRBJ2-1 | TRBV10-3 | NA | TGTGCCATCAGTGAGCCAACGGTGCCTGGCTCCTACAATGAGCAGTTCTTC | CAISEPTVPGSYNEQFF
NA | TRBJ1-4 | TRBV28 | NA | TGTGTTTCGAGGGGGACGGCTAATGAAAAACTGTTTTTT | CVSRGTANEKLFF
TRBD2 | TRBJ2-7 | TRBV5-1 | NA | TGCGCCAGCAGCTCCCGCCCGGGACTAGCGGGGGCCCCTACGGAGCAGTACTTC | CASSSRPGLAGAPTEQYF
TRBD1 | TRBJ1-2 | TRBV25-1 | NA | TGTGCCAGCAGTTCCCCTCAGGACAGGTACTATGGCTACACCTTC | CASSSPQDRYYGYTF
TRBD1 | TRBJ2-5 | TRBV19 | NA | TGTGCCAGTAGTATGACAGGGCAAGAGACCCAGTACTTC | CASSMTGQETQYF
NA | TRBJ2-4 | TRBV5-6 | NA | TGTGCCAGCAGCTTGGGACTAGTTCAAAACATTCAGTACTTC | CASSLGLVQNIQYF
NA | TRBJ1-6 | TRBV2 | few | TGTGCCACCCAGGTCAGGGCAGGGAATTCACCCCTCCACTTT | CATQVRAGNSPLHF
NA | TRBJ2-7 | TRBV21-1 | NA | TGTGCCAGCAGCCTCTACAGGCGTCGTGCCTACGAGCAGTACTTC | CASSLYRRRAYEQYF
TRBD2 | TRBJ2-7 | TRBV28 | NA | TGTGCCAGCGGCCGAGGGAGGGGATCCTACGAGCAGTACTTC | CASGRGRGSYEQYF
NA | TRBJ1-1 | TRBV19 | NA | TGTGCCAGTAGTGGGCAGGGGAGAGGGACTGAAGCTTTCTTT | CASSGQGRGTEAFF
NA | TRBJ1-1 | TRBV9 | NA | TGTGCCAGCAGCGTAGCTTCGGGGGGGTTTGACACTGAAGCTTTCTTT | CASSVASGGFDTEAFF
NA | TRBJ1-4 | TRBV15 | NA | TGTGCCACCAGCAGAGGACTACTTAATGAAAAACTGTTTTTT | CATSRGLLNEKLFF
TRBD1 | TRBJ1-2 | TRBV9 | once | TGTGCCAGCAGCGTAGGTGCGACAGGGTACGATGGCTACACCTTC | CASSVGATGYDGYTF
NA | TRBJ1-5 | TRBV6-6 | NA | TGTGCCAGCAGTTACTCGGGACATAGCAATCAGCCCCAGCATTTT | CASSYSGHSNQPQHF
TRBD2 | TRBJ2-1 | TRBV11-2 | NA | TGTGCCAGCTTAAAACCGGGACTAGCGGGGGGTGGCAATGAGCAGTTCTTC | CASLKPGLAGGGNEQFF
NA | TRBJ2-2 | TRBV7-3 | NA | TGTGCCAGCAGCTTAACGTGGAGGGATCGTGCGAACACCGGGGAGCTGTTTTTT | CASSLTWRDRANTGELFF
TRBD1 | TRBJ2-7 | TRBV4-2 | NA | TGTGCCAGCAGCCATCTAGGGACAGGGAGCGAGCAGTACTTC | CASSHLGTGSEQYF
NA | TRBJ1-3 | TRBV5-3 | NA | TGTGCCAGAAGCTTGGGAGGGTTCTTAAGTCACACCATATATTTT | CARSLGGFLSHTIYF
TRBD1 | TRBJ1-3 | TRBV10-2 | NA | TGCGCCAGCAGTGAGCCAGGGACAGTTAGAGGAAACACCATATATTTT | CASSEPGTVRGNTIYF
NA | TRBJ1-2 | TRBV6-5 | once | TGTGCCAGCAGTCCTTCTGGAGGGTTCTATGGCTACACCTTC | CASSPSGGFYGYTF
NA | TRBJ2-1 | TRBV5-5 | NA | TGTGCCAGCAGCTTGGTGGGCACAAAGTACAATGAGCAGTTCTTC | CASSLVGTKYNEQFF
NA | TRBJ1-4 | TRBV6-5 | NA | TGTGCCAGCAGTCCGCGGGGGCGCTCTGAAAAACTGTTTTTT | CASSPRGRSEKLFF
TRBD1 | TRBJ2-1 | TRBV5-1 | NA | TGCGCCAGCCAATTAACCCGGGACAGCCTCTACAATGAGCAGTTCTTC | CASQLTRDSLYNEQFF
TRBD2 | TRBJ2-1 | TRBV27 | NA | TGTGCCAGCAGTTTCATAACTAGCGGGTCCAATGAGCAGTTCTTC | CASSFITSGSNEQFF
NA | TRBJ1-1 | TRBV20-1 | NA | TGCAGTGCAAACAAGGGGACTGAAGCTTTCTTT | CSANKGTEAFF
NA | TRBJ2-7 | TRBV7-6 | NA | TGTGCCAGCAGCTTAGCGGGCGGGGGCCCATACGAGCAGTACTTC | CASSLAGGGPYEQYF
NA | TRBJ1-2 | TRBV11-1 | NA | TGTGCCAGCAGCTTCCAGGGTCGGGGGTATGGCTACACCTTC | CASSFQGRGYGYTF
NA | TRBJ1-1 | TRBV5-1 | NA | TGCGCCAGCAGCTTGGTCAGTAACACTGAAGCTTTCTTT | CASSLVSNTEAFF
TRBD1 | TRBJ1-6 | TRBV12-5 | NA | TGTGCTAGTGGGTTGCACAGGGGAGGCATCGTTGGCTCCTATAATTCACCCCTCCACTTT | CASGLHRGGIVGSYNSPLHF
NA | TRBJ1-5 | TRBV6-1 | NA | TGTGCCAGCAGTTCGCCGGGGCCCCAGCATTTT | CASSSPGPQHF
NA | TRBJ2-7 | TRBV4-1 | few | TGCGCCAGCAGCCAGGGACTGGCCTACGAGCAGTACTTC | CASSQGLAYEQYF
NA | TRBJ2-7 | TRBV5-1 | NA | TGCGCCAGCAGCTTGGTTCAGGCGTTCTACGAGCAGTACTTC | CASSLVQAFYEQYF
TRBD2 | TRBJ2-5 | TRBV5-6 | NA | TGTGCCAGCAGCTTGAAGGTTTTAGCGGGGGGGCAAGAGACCCAGTACTTC | CASSLKVLAGGQETQYF
TRBD1 | TRBJ1-3 | TRBV7-2 | NA | TGTGCCAGCAGCAGAAAGGGGGCTGCTGGAAACACCATATATTTT | CASSRKGAAGNTIYF
TRBD2 | TRBJ2-7 | TRBV13 | NA | TGTGCCAGCAGCTCCCTAGCGGGGGGGTACGAGCAGTACTTC | CASSSLAGGYEQYF